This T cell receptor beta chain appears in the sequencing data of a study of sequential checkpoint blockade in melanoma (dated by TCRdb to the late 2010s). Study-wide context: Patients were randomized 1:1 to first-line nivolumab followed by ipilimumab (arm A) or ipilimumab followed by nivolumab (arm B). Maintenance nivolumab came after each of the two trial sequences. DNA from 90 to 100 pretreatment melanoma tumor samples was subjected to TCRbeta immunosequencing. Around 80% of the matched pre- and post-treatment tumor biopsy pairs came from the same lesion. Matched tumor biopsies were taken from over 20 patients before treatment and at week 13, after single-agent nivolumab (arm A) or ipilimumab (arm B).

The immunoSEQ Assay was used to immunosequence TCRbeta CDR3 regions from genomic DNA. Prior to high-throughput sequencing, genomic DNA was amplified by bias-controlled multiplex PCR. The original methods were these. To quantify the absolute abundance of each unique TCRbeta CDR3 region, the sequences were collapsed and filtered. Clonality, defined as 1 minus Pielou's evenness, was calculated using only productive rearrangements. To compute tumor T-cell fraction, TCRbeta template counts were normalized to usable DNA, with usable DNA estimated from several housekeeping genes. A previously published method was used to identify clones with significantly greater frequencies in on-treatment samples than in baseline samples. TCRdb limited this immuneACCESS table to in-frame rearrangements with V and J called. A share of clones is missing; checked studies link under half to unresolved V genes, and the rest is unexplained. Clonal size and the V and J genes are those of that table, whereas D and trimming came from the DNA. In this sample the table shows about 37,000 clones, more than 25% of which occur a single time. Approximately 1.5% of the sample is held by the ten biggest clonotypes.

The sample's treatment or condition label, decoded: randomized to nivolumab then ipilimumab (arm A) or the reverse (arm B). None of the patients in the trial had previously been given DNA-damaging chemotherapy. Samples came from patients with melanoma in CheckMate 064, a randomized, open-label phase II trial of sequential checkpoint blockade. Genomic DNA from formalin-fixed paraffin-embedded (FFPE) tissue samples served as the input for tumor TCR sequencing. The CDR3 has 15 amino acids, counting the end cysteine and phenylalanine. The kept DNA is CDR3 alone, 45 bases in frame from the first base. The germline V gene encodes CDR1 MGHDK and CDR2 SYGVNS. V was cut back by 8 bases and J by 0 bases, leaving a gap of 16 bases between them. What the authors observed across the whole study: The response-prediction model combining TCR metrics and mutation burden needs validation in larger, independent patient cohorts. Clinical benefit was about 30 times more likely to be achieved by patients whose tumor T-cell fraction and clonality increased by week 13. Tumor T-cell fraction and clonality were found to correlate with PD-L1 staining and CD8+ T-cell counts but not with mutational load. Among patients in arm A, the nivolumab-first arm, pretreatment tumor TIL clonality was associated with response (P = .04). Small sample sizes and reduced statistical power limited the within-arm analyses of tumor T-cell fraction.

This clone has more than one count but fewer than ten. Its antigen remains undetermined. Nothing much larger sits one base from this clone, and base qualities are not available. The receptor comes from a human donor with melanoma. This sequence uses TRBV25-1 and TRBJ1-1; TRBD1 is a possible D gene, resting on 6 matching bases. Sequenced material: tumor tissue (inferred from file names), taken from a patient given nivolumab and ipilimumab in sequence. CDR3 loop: CASGGVGGMNTEAFF. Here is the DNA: TGTGCCAGCGGAGGAGTCGGGGGCATGAACACTGAAGCTTTCTTT.